This passage covers 22 T cell receptor beta chains from one sample sequenced in a study of blood T cell repertoires in COVID-19. Sequencing was performed with immunoSEQ multiplex PCR; in TCRdb, only in-frame clones are kept and a portion is missing. The table lists 200,000 to 300,000 clones, over 80% of them singletons. Sequenced material: PBMCs or T cells enriched from blood (not recorded which). These receptors all come from a man between 50 and 59 years old who had been exposed to COVID-19.

This rearrangement joins TRBV19 to TRBJ2-4; the match to TRBD2 covers 9 bases. The germline CDR1 and CDR2 sequences are LNHDA and SQIVND (reference sequence). The trim removed 4 bases at V and 0 bases at J, leaving 7 bases unmatched. This CDR3 contains 17 residues. The CDR3 region is CASSTTTSGLAKNIQYF. The CDR3 DNA follows: TGTGCCAGTAGTACTACGACTAGCGGATTAGCCAAAAACATTCAGTACTTC.

This chain connects TRBV10-3 to TRBJ1-1, with D unclear. Looked up from germline, CDR1 is ENHRY and CDR2 is SYGVKD. The CDR3 contains 9 residues. V dropped 11 bases and J dropped 10 bases, with 11 bases sitting between them. CDR3: CASTRGAFF. The CDR3 DNA is TGTGCCTCCACTCGGGGAGCTTTCTTT.

The rearrangement links TRBV28 to TRBJ2-1; TRBD2 aligns across 10 bases. The CDR3 has 15 residues. The V gene end was trimmed by 6 bases and the J gene end by 3 bases; junction bases not matched to a gene: 5. Germline V gene data show CDR1 as MDHEN and CDR2 as SYDVKM. CDR3 sequence (DNA): TGTGCCAGCAGCTTGACTAGCGGGTACTACAATGAGCAGTTCTTC. Amino acid sequence: CASSLTSGYYNEQFF. Based on the CDR3 plus reference TRBV28 and TRBJ2-1, the full variable domain is DVKVTQSSRYLVKRTGEKVFLECVQDMDHENMFWYRQDPGLGLRLIYFSYDVKMKEKGDIPEGYSVSREKKERFSLILESASTNQTSMYLCASSLTSGYYNEQFFGPGTRLTVL.

The chain joins TRBV20-1 to TRBJ2-7, with D perhaps matching TRBD2 (6 bases). The CDR3 is 11 amino acids. Germline V lookup: CDR1 DFQATT, CDR2 SNEGSKA (reference sequence). The CDR3 loop is CGCGDSYEQYV. The DNA of the CDR3 is TGCGGCTGCGGGGACTCCTACGAGCAGTACGTC.

J is TRBJ1-1 and V is TRBV5-1; TRBD1 agrees at 11 bases. V lost 4 bases, J lost 0 bases, and 8 bases stayed unmatched. The CDR3 consists of 17 residues. The germline gives CDR1 SGHRS, CDR2 YFSETQ. This chain's CDR3 is CASSTGQGGLMNTEAFF. CDR3 DNA: TGCGCCAGCAGCACGGGACAGGGGGGACTCATGAACACTGAAGCTTTCTTT. Drawing the rest from reference TRBV5-1 and TRBJ1-1, the complete variable domain is KAGVTQTPRYLIKTRGQQVTLSCSPISGHRSVSWYQQTPGQGLQFLFEYFSETQRNKGNFPGRFSGRQFSNSRSEMNVSTLELGDSALYLCASSTGQGGLMNTEAFFGQGTRLTVV.

The V gene is TRBV19, the J gene TRBJ2-2; 9 nucleotides align to TRBD2. Unmatched junction bases numbered 17, after V lost 5 bases and J lost 4 bases. Germline values: CDR1 LNHDA, CDR2 SQIVND (reference sequence). This CDR3 is built from 19 residues. The CDR3 nucleotides are TGTGCCAGTAGTTTCCGACTAGCGGCGGAGTCCATGGGCACCGGGGAGCTGTTTTTT. It encodes CASSFRLAAESMGTGELFF.

This sequence joins TRBV7-6 and TRBJ1-1; unclear D gene. V was trimmed by 7 bases and J by 2 bases, leaving 11 bases between them. Germline assignment: CDR1 SGHVS and CDR2 FNYEAQ. CDR3 length: 13 residues. The CDR3 region has the DNA TGTGCCAGCAAGCGGACGCCTAACACTGAAGCTTTCTTT. It yields the protein CASKRTPNTEAFF.

This chain joins TRBV29-1 and TRBJ2-5; tentatively, D is TRBD1 (5 bases). The V and J ends lost 0 bases and 5 bases respectively, with 10 bases between them. Germline V gives CDR1 SQVTM, CDR2 ANQGSEA. The CDR3 totals 13 residues. Here the CDR3 reads CSVEDRRAETQYF. The CDR3 DNA follows: TGCAGCGTTGAAGATCGCAGGGCGGAGACCCAGTACTTC.

The V call is TRBV7-6, the J call TRBJ2-7; tentative D call: TRBD1 (7 bases). CDR1 and CDR2 from the germline V gene are SGHVS and FNYEAQ. The CDR3 extends over 18 amino acids. Deletions cut 1 base from V and 3 bases from J, with 22 bases between. The CDR3 DNA reads as TGTGCCAGCAGCTTAGAGGCCGGGACAGCGGGTTTAAACTACGAGCAGTACTTC. Its translation: CASSLEAGTAGLNYEQYF.

This clone was observed once. This sequence joins TRBV7-2 and TRBJ1-2, with D perhaps matching TRBD1 (5 bases). CDR3 length: 16 residues. Trimming shortened V by 8 bases and J by 2 bases, and 21 bases separated the two germline ends. Germline V gene lookup returns CDR1 SGHTA and CDR2 FQGNSA. CDR3 sequence: CASPPRDASRNYGYTF. CDR3 nucleotide sequence: TGTGCCAGCCCCCCCAGGGATGCCAGTAGGAACTATGGCTACACCTTC.

Comment on this clone: This same CDR3 is encoded by further DNA sequences in the sample. The chain couples TRBV4-1 to TRBJ1-2; D not resolved. Germline lookup yields CDR1 MGHRA and CDR2 YSYEKL. The V end lost 0 bases, the J end lost 2 bases, and 4 bases lay between the germline ends. This CDR3 region has 13 residues. The CDR3 nucleotides read TGCGCCAGCAGCCAAGACAGGAACTATGGCTACACCTTC. This gives the protein CASSQDRNYGYTF.

The genes are TRBV7-3 and TRBJ1-2; D is perhaps TRBD1 (5 bases). V shed 2 bases and J shed 2 bases, with 24 bases lying between them. The CDR3 covers 19 residues. Germline loops: CDR1 SGHTA, CDR2 FQGTGA. The CDR3 DNA reads TGTGCCAGCAGCTTATCCCCCACCCAGGAAGGGGCCGCCAACTATGGCTACACCTTC. Translated: CASSLSPTQEGAANYGYTF.

The V gene is TRBV24-1, the J gene TRBJ1-1, with D maybe TRBD1 (6 bases). Looked up from germline, CDR1 is KGHDR and CDR2 is SFDVKD. V was trimmed by 7 bases and J by 5 bases, leaving 13 bases between them. This CDR3 region has 13 residues. CDR3 coding DNA: TGTGCCACCAGCCAACAGGGTTGGACTGAAGCTTTCTTT. This translates into CATSQQGWTEAFF.

The genes are TRBV6-5 and TRBJ2-7, with a weak D call TRBD2 (5 bases). This CDR3 is built from 14 residues. V lost 7 bases and J lost 2, with 15 bases in between. CDR1 is MNHEY and CDR2 is SVGAGI in the germline V gene. The CDR3 sequence is CASTPPGSPYEQYF. In nucleotides, the CDR3 is TGTGCCAGCACCCCCCCGGGATCCCCCTACGAGCAGTACTTC.

The rearrangement uses TRBV19 and TRBJ1-1; D gene uncertain. The CDR3 is made up of 15 amino acids. CDR1 LNHDA and CDR2 SQIVND come from the germline V gene (reference sequence). Trimming cost V 3 bases and J 2 bases, with 13 bases left between them. CDR3 in DNA: TGTGCCAGTAGTATCCTAACTAGTAGAAACACTGAAGCTTTCTTT. Translation gives CASSILTSRNTEAFF.

This chain uses TRBV30 with TRBJ2-7; a weak D match, TRBD2 (5 bases). This CDR3 is 12 amino acids long. Germline assignment: CDR1 GTSNPN and CDR2 SVGIG (reference sequence). Trimming removed 2 bases from V and 5 bases from J, with 10 bases in between. CDR3 DNA sequence: TGTGCCTGGAGTACCGGGGTGGACGAGCAGTACTTC. It codes for CAWSTGVDEQYF.

This clone has only one observation. This chain connects TRBV9 to TRBJ2-5; D is uncertain. Trimming removed 2 bases at V and 1 base at J, with 15 bases between. CDR3 length: 16 amino acids. Germline V lookup: CDR1 SGDLS, CDR2 YYNGEE. CDR3 in amino acids: CASSVGPLPFQETQYF. Written as DNA, the CDR3 is TGTGCCAGCAGCGTCGGTCCCCTTCCCTTCCAAGAGACCCAGTACTTC. The variable domain in full, with the rest retrieved from reference TRBV9 and TRBJ2-5, is DSGVTQTPKHLITATGQRVTLRCSPRSGDLSVYWYQQSLDQGLQFLIQYYNGEERAKGNILERFSAQQFPDLHSELNLSSLELGDSALYFCASSVGPLPFQETQYFGPGTRLLVL.

This clone was recorded only once. The CDR3: CASSTLTGYGYTF. CDR3 coding DNA: TGTGCCAGCAGCACCCTGACAGGCTATGGCTACACCTTC. The chain employs TRBV5-6 and TRBJ1-2; perhaps TRBD1 as D (6 bases). This CDR3 region has 13 residues. Deletions cut 4 bases from V and 4 bases from J, with 11 bases between. Germline CDR1 is SGHDT and CDR2 is YYEEEE.

The rearrangement links TRBV7-2 to TRBJ1-2, with D uncertain. Germline V CDR1 and CDR2: SGHTA, FQGNSA. The CDR3 sequence is 15 residues long. Trimming left V 1 base short and J 8 bases short, with 17 bases between. CDR3 residues: CASSLGPTSSRGYTF. The DNA for the CDR3 is TGTGCCAGCAGCTTAGGACCGACTTCCTCTAGGGGCTACACCTTC.

The genes are TRBV4-1 and TRBJ2-1; D possibly corresponds to TRBD2 (5 bases). Germline lookup yields CDR1 MGHRA and CDR2 YSYEKL. Trimming left V 3 bases short and J 3 bases short, with 15 bases between. The CDR3 extends over 16 amino acids. CDR3 coding DNA: TGCGCCAGCAGCCATCCCTTCGCTAGCCTCTACAATGAGCAGTTCTTC. Encoded protein: CASSHPFASLYNEQFF.

This clone has a single count. The chain couples TRBV11-2 to TRBJ2-2; TRBD1 agrees at 9 bases. This CDR3 spans 14 amino acids. V shed 5 bases, J shed 4 bases, and the junction held 2 bases outside the gene matches. Germline CDR1 and CDR2: SGHAT and FQNNGV. The CDR3 coding sequence is TGTGCCAGCAGCGAGACAGGGGGCACCGGGGAGCTGTTTTTT. Translated: CASSETGGTGELFF.

V is TRBV28 and J is TRBJ2-2; no clear D gene. In germline, CDR1 is MDHEN, CDR2 SYDVKM. This CDR3 is built from 12 residues. V lost 6 bases and J 6 bases, leaving 8 bases between the germline ends. This chain's CDR3 is CASRTKPGELFF. Written as DNA, the CDR3 is TGTGCCAGCAGGACAAAACCCGGGGAGCTGTTTTTT.